The text below deals with one T cell receptor beta chain. Its cognate antigen is unknown. The data were obtained in a study of cytomegalovirus exposure and HLA in healthy donors. Broader study findings: The authors reported that TCR beta sequences could predict HLA-A and HLA-B alleles. These predictions were accurate for most subjects in the first cohort. For most TCR beta V segments, an earlier analysis put the productive rate at about 87% or about 30% of the time. As a later analysis showed, a missense DCLRE1C variant was linked to trimming of TCR beta V- and J-genes. Per a later analysis, 15,000 to 20,000 TCR beta sequences showed association with HLA alleles at 0.05 false discovery rate.

V was clipped by 2 bases and J by 5 bases; unmatched bases: 9. This CDR3 contains 16 residues. Germline V gene lookup returns CDR1 SGHVS and CDR2 FQNEAQ. Primers included in the PCR were 60 Vbeta and 13 Jbeta primers. Produced via immunoSEQ multiplex PCR; TCRdb's table is partial and in-frame only. This sample has about 200,000 clones, with about four fifths found just once. This receptor was taken from a woman aged 30 to 39 in good health and CMV-seropositive. This chain joins TRBV7-8 and TRBJ2-1, with 7 bases aligning to TRBD2. The sequenced sample was PBMCs. The CDR3 coding sequence is TGTGCCAGCAGCTTATCGGGTTGGGGGGGAGACAATGAGCAGTTCTTC. Amino acid sequence: CASSLSGWGGDNEQFF. The variable domain in full, completed from reference TRBV7-8 and TRBJ2-1, reads GAGVSQSPRYKVAKRGQDVALRCDPISGHVSLFWYQQALGQGPEFLTYFQNEAQLDKSGLPSDRFFAERPEGSVSTLKIQRTQQEDSAVYLCASSLSGWGGDNEQFFGPGTRLTVL.